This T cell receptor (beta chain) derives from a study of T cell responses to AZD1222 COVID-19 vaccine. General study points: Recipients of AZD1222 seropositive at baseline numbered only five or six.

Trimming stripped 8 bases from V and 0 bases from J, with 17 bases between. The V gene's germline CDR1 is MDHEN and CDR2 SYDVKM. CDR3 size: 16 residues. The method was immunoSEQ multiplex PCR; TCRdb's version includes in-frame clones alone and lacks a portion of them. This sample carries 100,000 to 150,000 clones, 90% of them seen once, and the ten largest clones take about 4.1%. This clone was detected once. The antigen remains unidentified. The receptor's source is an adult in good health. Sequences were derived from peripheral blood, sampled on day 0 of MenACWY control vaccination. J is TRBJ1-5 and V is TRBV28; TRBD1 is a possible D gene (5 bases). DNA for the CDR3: TGTGCCAGCTTATCCTGGGGGGGTTATAGCAATCAGCCCCAGCATTTT. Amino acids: CASLSWGGYSNQPQHF.